This T cell receptor beta chain is drawn from a study of post-analysis software for immune sequencing data. Study conclusions and caveats: When patients were compared with controls, about 5 TRBV segments were more frequent, TRBV5-6, TRBV5-1 and TRBV20-1 among them. Samples sharing a preparation batch grouped tightly together when assessed by F measure.

Trimming took off 4 bases at V and 7 bases at J, with 9 bases between the two ends. In germline, CDR1 is SGDLS, CDR2 YYNGEE. This CDR3 comprises 12 residues. Unique molecular identifiers were carried by the TCR beta cDNA libraries. MiXCR was run by TCRdb on the PCR reads, yielding one entry per CDR3 protein. The sample yields hundreds of thousands of distinct CDR3 sequences, over 45% seen once. In regard to this clonotype: Its cognate antigen is unknown.

The clonotype comes from a girl aged 2 to 9 with multiple sclerosis. This chain joins TRBV9 and TRBJ2-1; D is unclear. Sequenced: blood. CDR3 amino acids: CASSPQPNEQFF. The CDR3 region has the DNA TGTGCCAGCAGCCCTCAGCCAAATGAGCAGTTCTTC.